This T cell receptor (beta chain) derives from a study of CD8+ T cells in alopecia areata. From germline, CDR1 is SQVTM and CDR2 ANQGSEA. The CDR3 covers 13 residues. V lost 6 bases to trimming and J lost 2 bases, with 12 bases between them. RNA was isolated and reverse transcribed to cDNA, the sequencing template. Data came from immunoSEQ multiplex PCR; TCRdb stores just in-frame clones and leaves some out. The sample includes about 180,000 clones, just under 60% of them seen just once. This clone was picked up one time. The V and J genes are TRBV29-1 and TRBJ2-3; tentative D call: TRBD1 (7 bases). The source material was CD4+ T cells sorted from blood, sampled at week 0. The receptor was isolated from a human donor with alopecia areata. The CDR3 loop reads CSVQGGATDTQYF. The CDR3, as DNA: TGCAGCGTCCAGGGGGGAGCCACAGATACGCAGTATTTT.